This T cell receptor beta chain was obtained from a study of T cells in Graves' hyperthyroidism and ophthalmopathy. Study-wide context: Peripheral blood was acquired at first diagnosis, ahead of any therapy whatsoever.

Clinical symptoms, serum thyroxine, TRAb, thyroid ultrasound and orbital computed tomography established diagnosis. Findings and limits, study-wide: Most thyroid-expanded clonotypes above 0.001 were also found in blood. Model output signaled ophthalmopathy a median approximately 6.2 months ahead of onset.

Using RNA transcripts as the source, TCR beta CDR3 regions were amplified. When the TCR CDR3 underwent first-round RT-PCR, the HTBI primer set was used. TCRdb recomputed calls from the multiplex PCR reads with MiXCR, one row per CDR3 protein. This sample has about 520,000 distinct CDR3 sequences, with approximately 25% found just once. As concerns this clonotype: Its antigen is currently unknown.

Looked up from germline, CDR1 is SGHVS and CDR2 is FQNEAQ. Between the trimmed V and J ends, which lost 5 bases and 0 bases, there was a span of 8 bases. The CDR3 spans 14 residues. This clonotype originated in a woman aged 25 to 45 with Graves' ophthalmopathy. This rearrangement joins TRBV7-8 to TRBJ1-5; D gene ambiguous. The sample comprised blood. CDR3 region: CASSEEYSNQPQHF. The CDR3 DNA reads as TGTGCCAGCAGCGAAGAGTATAGCAATCAGCCCCAGCATTTT. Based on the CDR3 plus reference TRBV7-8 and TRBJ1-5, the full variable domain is GAGVSQSPRYKVAKRGQDVALRCDPISGHVSLFWYQQALGQGPEFLTYFQNEAQLDKSGLPSDRFFAERPEGSVSTLKIQRTQQEDSAVYLCASSEEYSNQPQHFGDGTRLSIL.